The T cell receptor (beta chain) under discussion was sequenced for a study of blood T cell repertoires in COVID-19. Across the study: Sites in the United States, Italy and Spain provided acute and convalescent COVID-19 samples. The cDNA or gDNA used as material had been derived from T cells, B-cell-depleted T cells, or PBMCs.

Original methodology: Nucleated cell number was recorded as an estimate derived from reference gene primer amplification. Here immunoSEQ multiplex PCR was the method, and the copy in TCRdb shows in-frame clones only, minus some. V, J and clone size were drawn from that table, and D and trimming were deduced from the DNA. The data show 210,000 or so clones, roughly 86% seen once. With 2 bases clipped from V and 4 bases from J, the junction kept 6 bases outside the gene matches. CDR3 length: 16 amino acids. Germline V gene sequence: CDR1 SGHAT, CDR2 FQNNGV. The rearrangement joins TRBV11-2 to TRBJ2-4, with 9 bases matching TRBD1. This receptor was taken from a woman aged 35 to 49 with acute or convalescent COVID-19. Sequenced: peripheral blood. CDR3: CASSLISGTGKNIQYF. DNA of the CDR3: TGTGCCAGCAGCTTAATTTCTGGGACAGGGAAAAACATTCAGTACTTC.